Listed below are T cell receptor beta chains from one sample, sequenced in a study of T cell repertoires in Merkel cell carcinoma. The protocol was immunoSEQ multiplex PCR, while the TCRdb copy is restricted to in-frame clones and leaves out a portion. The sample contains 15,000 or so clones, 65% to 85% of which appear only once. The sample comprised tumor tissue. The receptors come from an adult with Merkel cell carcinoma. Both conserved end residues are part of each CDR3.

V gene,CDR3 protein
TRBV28,CASSLGFSEKLFF
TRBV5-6,CASSLSQNSYEQYF
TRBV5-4,CASSSGTLNTGELFF
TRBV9,CASSVGGGSGNTIYF
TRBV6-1,CASSDAIQGSYNSPLHF
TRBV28,CASSIGGNYGYTF
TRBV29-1,CSVREGASNTGELFF
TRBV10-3,CAISDLLGPNTDTQYF
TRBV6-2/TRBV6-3,CASSYQGAGANVLTF
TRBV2,CASAGGQGETQYF
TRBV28,CASSLYSQETQYF
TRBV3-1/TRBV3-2,CASSRGQGVNYGYTF
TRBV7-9,CASSLGGPTGELFF
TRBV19,CASSDLAGVGVYEQYF
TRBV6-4,CASSDEGGRTGELFF
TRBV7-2,CASSPSYQETQYF
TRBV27,CASSLGLLYEQYF
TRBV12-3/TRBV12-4,CASSQGASEKLFF
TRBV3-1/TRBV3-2,CASSQSVANYEQYF
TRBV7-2,CASSLGGAYGTQYF
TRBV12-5,CASGTGLAETGTQYF
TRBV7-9,CASSWRQGRENTEAFF
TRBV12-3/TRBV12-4,CASSLTENEQYF
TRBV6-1,CASSEAWGTDTQYF
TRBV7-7,CASSLGQGARNEQFF
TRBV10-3,CAISESDRDYEQYF
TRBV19,CASSFSGANVLTF
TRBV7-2,CASSLVGDGYTF
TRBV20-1,CSASPGNTEAFF
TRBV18,CASSVDGTEPYEQYF
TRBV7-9,CASSPRAGTDIGNTIYF
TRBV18,CASSSGQVGSNYGYTF
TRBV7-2,CASSLGLGGIGYTF
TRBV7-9,CASSFRQRNTGELFF
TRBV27,CASSFVTVTLGELFF